The rows below give T cell receptor beta chains drawn from one sample of a study of blood T cells in healthy people across ages. Each CDR3 protein is one row after TCRdb ran MiXCR on the 5' RACE reads. The top ten hold under 30% of the sample, which has 780,000 or so distinct CDR3 sequences, around three fifths seen once. The sequencing sample was made of blood. These receptor sequences come from a middle-aged man in good health. CDR3s include the opening cysteine and the closing phenylalanine or tryptophan. The D gene is left open where the match is weak. For some rows the clone size is stated as once, few or many, or as a class when expanded; others skip it.

D gene	clone size	V gene	J gene	CDR3 DNA	CDR3 protein
.	.	TRBV4-3	TRBJ2-2	TGCGCCAGCAGCCAAGGGTACGCAGGGCTCACCGGGGAGCTGTTTTTT	CASSQGYAGLTGELFF
.	.	TRBV7-6	TRBJ1-1	TGTGCCAGCAGCGTAGCTCAGAACACTGAAGCTTTCTTT	CASSVAQNTEAFF
TRBD2	.	TRBV6-6	TRBJ2-4	TGTGCCAGCAGTTACTCGAGGCGGGAGGCCAAAAACATTCAGTACTTC	CASSYSRREAKNIQYF
.	.	TRBV28	TRBJ1-2	TGTGCCAGCAGTTTAACTCAGGAGCCCCAAAATAACTATGGCTACACCTTC	CASSLTQEPQNNYGYTF
.	.	TRBV15	TRBJ1-4	TGTGCCACCGCTCTGTTGGGAAATAATGAAAAACTGTTTTTT	CATALLGNNEKLFF
TRBD1	.	TRBV10-3	TRBJ1-1	TGTGCCATCAGTAGCGGGACAGGAGGTCGGACTGAAGCTTTCTTT	CAISSGTGGRTEAFF
.	.	TRBV5-1	TRBJ2-7	TGCGCCAGCAGCGAGGGTACGCGTGGCTACGAGCAGTACTTC	CASSEGTRGYEQYF
TRBD2	.	TRBV9	TRBJ2-5	TGTGCCAGCAGCGTTAATAGCGGGGTGGAAGAGACCCAGTACTTC	CASSVNSGVEETQYF
TRBD1	.	TRBV6-6	TRBJ2-4	TGTGCCACCCAATTGGACAGGGATGTTAACAGTCAGTACTTC	CATQLDRDVNSQYF
TRBD1	few	TRBV3-1	TRBJ2-1	TGTGCCAGCACCGGACAGGGCTTCTACAATGAGCAGTTCTTC	CASTGQGFYNEQFF
TRBD2	few	TRBV5-1	TRBJ2-5	TGCGCCAGCAGCTTCGGGACTAGCGGGGTACAAGAGACCCAGTACTTC	CASSFGTSGVQETQYF
.	.	TRBV27	TRBJ2-1	TGTGCCAGCAGAACACAGGGTTCCGAGCAGTTCTTC	CASRTQGSEQFF
.	.	TRBV11-2	TRBJ2-5	TGTGCCAGCAGCTTAGATCTACTAGCTTCATGGGGAGAGACCCAGTACTTC	CASSLDLLASWGETQYF
.	once	TRBV20-1	TRBJ1-2	TGCAGTGCTAGTTCAGGGGTACAAAACTATGGCTACACCTTC	CSASSGVQNYGYTF
.	.	TRBV20-1	TRBJ1-1	TGCAGTGCTCGTTATAACACTGAAGCTTTCTTT	CSARYNTEAFF
.	.	TRBV20-1	TRBJ2-1	TGCAGTGCTGCCCTACCGCTAATCGGCGGTGAGCAGTTCTTC	CSAALPLIGGEQFF
.	few	TRBV4-2	TRBJ1-4	TGTGCCAGCAGCCACCTAGGGGAAAAACTGTTTTTT	CASSHLGEKLFF
.	.	TRBV11-2	TRBJ2-1	TGTGCCAGCAGCTCGGGTCACTCCTACAATGAGCAGTTCTTC	CASSSGHSYNEQFF
.	few	TRBV7-2	TRBJ2-5	TGTGCCAGCAGCTCAGGCCGGGGTCCCCTTGTGACCCAGTACTTC	CASSSGRGPLVTQYF
TRBD2	.	TRBV28	TRBJ2-5	TGTGCCAGCACCCTACCACGACTAGCGGGAGCTTCCTGGGAGACCCAGTACTTC	CASTLPRLAGASWETQYF
.	.	TRBV6-2/TRBV6-3	TRBJ1-1	TGTGCCAGCAGCTTTACAGCCGGTGGGACTGAAGCTTTCTTT	CASSFTAGGTEAFF
TRBD1	.	TRBV7-9	TRBJ1-4	TGTGCCAGCAGCGCGGGACAGGTGAACTGGAGAGGAAAACTGTTTTTT	CASSAGQVNWRGKLFF
TRBD1	few	TRBV10-3	TRBJ1-2	TGTGCCATCGGACAGGGGGCTCTGGAGGGCTACACCTTC	CAIGQGALEGYTF
TRBD1	.	TRBV9	TRBJ1-2	TGTGCCAGCAGCGTAGCTCCACAGGGGGCATATAATGGCTACACCTTC	CASSVAPQGAYNGYTF
.	.	TRBV29-1	TRBJ2-3	TGCAGCGCCGACAGAGATGGGGTTAGCACAGATACGCAGTATTTT	CSADRDGVSTDTQYF
.	.	TRBV28	TRBJ1-2	TGTGCCAGCAGTCCCCAGGGGTGGGGCTACACCTTC	CASSPQGWGYTF
TRBD2	.	TRBV6-1	TRBJ2-5	TGTGCCAGCAGTGAGCTGCGGGGGGGACAAGAGACCCAGTACTTC	CASSELRGGQETQYF
TRBD2	.	TRBV7-9	TRBJ2-1	TGTGCCAGCAGCAGGGGACTAGCGGGAGAGGTTGATGAGCAGTTCTTC	CASSRGLAGEVDEQFF
TRBD1	few	TRBV10-3	TRBJ2-7	TGTGCCATCAGAGACAGGGGCGAGCAGTACTTC	CAIRDRGEQYF
TRBD1	few	TRBV15	TRBJ1-6	TGTGCCACCAGCATATGGACAGGGGCCTCACCCCTCCACTTT	CATSIWTGASPLHF
TRBD1	.	TRBV28	TRBJ1-1	TGTGCCAGCAGTTGGGGGACAGTTTTGAACACTGAAGCTTTCTTT	CASSWGTVLNTEAFF
.	.	TRBV11-2	TRBJ1-2	TGTGCCAGCAGCTTAGTATTCAACTATGGCTACACCTTC	CASSLVFNYGYTF
.	.	TRBV15	TRBJ1-1	TGTGCCACCAGCAGAGATCCGGACACTGAAGCTTTCTTT	CATSRDPDTEAFF
.	.	TRBV12-3/TRBV12-4	TRBJ2-7	TGTGCCAGCAGGCCCCTCGACAGGCTGAGCTCCTACAATGAGCAGTACTTC	CASRPLDRLSSYNEQYF
TRBD1	few	TRBV10-3	TRBJ2-5	TGTGCCATCAGTGAATGGGCGAGGACAGGGGGCTTGGAGACCCAGTACTTC	CAISEWARTGGLETQYF
.	.	TRBV12-3/TRBV12-4	TRBJ2-1	TGTGCCAGCAGTTTTTGGGACTTCTACAATGAGCAGTTCTTC	CASSFWDFYNEQFF
.	few	TRBV20-1	TRBJ1-2	TGCAGTGCTAGACCCGGTAATAGGGAGAAGGACTATGGCTACACCTTC	CSARPGNREKDYGYTF
TRBD1	.	TRBV2	TRBJ1-5	TGTGCCAGCAGTTACGACAGGGGTGAAGATCAGCCCCAGCATTTT	CASSYDRGEDQPQHF
.	.	TRBV20-1	TRBJ2-4	TGCAGTGCACCCGGGGGACCAGCCAAAAACATTCAGTACTTC	CSAPGGPAKNIQYF
.	.	TRBV27	TRBJ1-2	TGTGCCAGCAGTTTCAACTCAGTAACCCACTATGGCTACACCTTC	CASSFNSVTHYGYTF
.	few	TRBV20-1	TRBJ2-1	TGCAGTGCTAGAGATTCCAGGAGGGGCAATGAGCAGTTCTTC	CSARDSRRGNEQFF
.	.	TRBV11-3	TRBJ2-1	TGTGCCAGCAGCTTAGATGGACGCTATGGGAATGAGCAGTTCTTC	CASSLDGRYGNEQFF
TRBD1	.	TRBV4-3	TRBJ2-7	TGCGCCAGCAGCCAAGAAAGGGGACAGGTCTACGAGCAGTACTTC	CASSQERGQVYEQYF
TRBD1	few	TRBV5-1	TRBJ2-7	TGCGCCAGCAGAAATACCGGGACAGGGAACGAGCAGTACTTC	CASRNTGTGNEQYF
TRBD2	.	TRBV7-2	TRBJ2-3	TGTGCCAGCAGCTTAGCCGTGACTAGCGGAGTTAGCACAGATACGCAGTATTTT	CASSLAVTSGVSTDTQYF
.	.	TRBV29-1	TRBJ2-1	TGCAGCGGACTAGATATTTACAATGAGCAGTTCTTC	CSGLDIYNEQFF
TRBD2	few	TRBV9	TRBJ2-1	TGTGCCAGCAGCGTAGCATCAGCGGGAGCCTACAATGAGCAGTTCTTC	CASSVASAGAYNEQFF
TRBD1	.	TRBV7-9	TRBJ2-5	TGTGCCAGCAGCTGGTTGGGACAGGGTCGGGGGACCCAGTACTTC	CASSWLGQGRGTQYF
.	.	TRBV7-2	TRBJ2-3	TGTGCCAGCAGAACGCTAGGGACAGATACGCAGTATTTT	CASRTLGTDTQYF
.	few	TRBV9	TRBJ2-7	TGTGCCAGCAGCGTAGCTTACCCAGCAGGCTACGAGCAGTACTTC	CASSVAYPAGYEQYF
TRBD1	once	TRBV18	TRBJ1-2	TGTGCCAGCTCACCGACCGGGACAGGGGACGGCTACACCTTC	CASSPTGTGDGYTF
.	.	TRBV11-1	TRBJ2-1	TGTGCCAGCAGCCCAGGCGGGCGGGGTTTTGATGAGCAGTTCTTC	CASSPGGRGFDEQFF
.	few	TRBV27	TRBJ2-2	TGTGCCAGCAGTCCGGGGACGGGACCCGGGGAGCTGTTTTTT	CASSPGTGPGELFF
.	.	TRBV10-3	TRBJ2-7	TGTGCCATCAGCCCCCATTTTCGGGGGAGTAAAGTTGACGAGCAGTACTTC	CAISPHFRGSKVDEQYF
.	.	TRBV20-1	TRBJ2-7	TGCAGTGCTAGACCCAAGGACAGCTACGAGCAGTACTTC	CSARPKDSYEQYF
.	few	TRBV3-1	TRBJ2-7	TGTGCCAGCAGCAAGTATTCCCAGCCTCACGAGCAGTACTTC	CASSKYSQPHEQYF
TRBD1	many	TRBV9	TRBJ2-6	TGTGCCAGCAGCGTTCGCCCCGGGACAGAAAACTCTGGGGCCAACGTCCTGACTTTC	CASSVRPGTENSGANVLTF
TRBD1	.	TRBV12-3/TRBV12-4	TRBJ2-1	TGTGCCAGCAGTTTTGAAGAGGGACAGGGGGCGGGTGAGCAGTTCTTC	CASSFEEGQGAGEQFF
.	.	TRBV29-1	TRBJ2-1	TGCAGCGTTGAAGATCGGAGGTTATCCTACAATGAGCAGTTCTTC	CSVEDRRLSYNEQFF
TRBD2	.	TRBV28	TRBJ2-3	TGTGCCAGCAGTTTTGCGGGACTAGAAACTTCGTCGGATACGCAGTATTTT	CASSFAGLETSSDTQYF